This T cell receptor beta chain was sequenced during a study of T cell changes during pregnancy in multiple sclerosis (dated by TCRdb to about 2019). For the wider study: The study examined how the T cell repertoire changed over the course of pregnancy in women with multiple sclerosis.

CDR1 and CDR2, per the germline V gene, are SGHVS and FNYEAQ. V lost 2 bases and J lost 0 bases, and the count of bases not matched to a germline gene is 4. The CDR3, cysteine through phenylalanine, is 18 amino acids long. Left in the record is the CDR3 DNA by itself, 54 bases read in frame from the first base. Remarks on this clone: Its binding antigen is unknown. No per-base quality is available; no much larger clone lies one base away.

The protocol used for the library was the immunoSEQ multiplex PCR assay. This is the immuneACCESS table as TCRdb keeps it, with only in-frame sequences that have V and J called. A part of the clones is gone; compared with another copy, unresolved V genes explain less than half, and the rest is unexplained. Recorded for this sample are about 43,000 clones; approximately 90% of them occurred a single time. Jointly, the top ten make up 1.4% to 1.5% of the sample. The receptor was isolated from a female donor with multiple sclerosis, enrolled in a pregnancy study. The sample taken for sequencing was PBMCs (not recorded whether the cells were cultured). Recombination joined TRBV7-6 with TRBJ2-1, and 13 junctional nucleotides match TRBD2. The bases read TGTGCCAGCAGCTTACTGGGACTAGCGGGAATCTCCTACAATGAGCAGTTCTTC. Its amino acids are CASSLLGLAGISYNEQFF.